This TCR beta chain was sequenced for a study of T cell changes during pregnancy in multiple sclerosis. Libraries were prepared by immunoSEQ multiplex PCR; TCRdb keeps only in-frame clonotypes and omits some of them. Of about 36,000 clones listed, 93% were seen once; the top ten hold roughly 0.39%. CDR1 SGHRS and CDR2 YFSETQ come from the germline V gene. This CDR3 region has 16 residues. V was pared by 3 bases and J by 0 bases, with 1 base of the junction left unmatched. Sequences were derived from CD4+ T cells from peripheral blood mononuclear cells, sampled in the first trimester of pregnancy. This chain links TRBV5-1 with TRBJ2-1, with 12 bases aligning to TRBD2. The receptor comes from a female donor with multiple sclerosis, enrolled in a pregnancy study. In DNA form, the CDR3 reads TGCGCCAGCAGCTCTAGCGGGGGGGCCTCCTACAATGAGCAGTTCTTC. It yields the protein CASSSSGGASYNEQFF.